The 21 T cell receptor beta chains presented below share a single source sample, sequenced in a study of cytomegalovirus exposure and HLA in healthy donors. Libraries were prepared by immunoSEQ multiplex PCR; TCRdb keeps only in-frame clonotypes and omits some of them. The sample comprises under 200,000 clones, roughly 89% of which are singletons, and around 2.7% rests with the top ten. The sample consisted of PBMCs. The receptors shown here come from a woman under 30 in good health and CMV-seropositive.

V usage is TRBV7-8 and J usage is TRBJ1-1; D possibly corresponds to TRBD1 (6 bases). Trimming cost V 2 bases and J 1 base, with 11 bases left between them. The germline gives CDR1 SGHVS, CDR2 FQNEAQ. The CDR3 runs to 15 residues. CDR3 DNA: TGTGCCAGCAGCTTACGTCAGGGGACGAACACTGAAGCTTTCTTT. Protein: CASSLRQGTNTEAFF.

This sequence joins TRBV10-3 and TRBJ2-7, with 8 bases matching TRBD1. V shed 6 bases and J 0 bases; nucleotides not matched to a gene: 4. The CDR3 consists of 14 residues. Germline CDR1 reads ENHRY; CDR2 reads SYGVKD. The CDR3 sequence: CAISFTGGSYEQYF. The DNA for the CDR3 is TGTGCCATCAGCTTCACAGGGGGCTCCTACGAGCAGTACTTC.

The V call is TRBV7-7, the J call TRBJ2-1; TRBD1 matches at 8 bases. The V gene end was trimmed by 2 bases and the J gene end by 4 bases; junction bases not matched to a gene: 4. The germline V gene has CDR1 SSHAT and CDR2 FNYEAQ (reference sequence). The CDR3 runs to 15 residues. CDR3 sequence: CASSLSGGRYNEQFF. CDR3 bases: TGTGCCAGCAGCTTATCAGGGGGCAGATACAATGAGCAGTTCTTC.

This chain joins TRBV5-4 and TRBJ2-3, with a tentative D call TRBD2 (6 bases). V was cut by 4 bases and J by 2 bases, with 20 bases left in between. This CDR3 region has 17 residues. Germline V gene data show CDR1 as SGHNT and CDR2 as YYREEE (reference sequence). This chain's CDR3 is CASSPWVAATSTDTQYF. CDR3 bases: TGTGCCAGCAGCCCCTGGGTAGCGGCTACATCCACAGATACGCAGTATTTT.

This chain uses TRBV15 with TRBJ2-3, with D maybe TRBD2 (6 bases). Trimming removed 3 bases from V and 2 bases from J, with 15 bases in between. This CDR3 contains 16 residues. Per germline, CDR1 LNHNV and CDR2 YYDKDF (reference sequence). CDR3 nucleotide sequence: TGTGCCACCAGCAGCCGGGACTTACAACCCACAGATACGCAGTATTTT. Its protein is CATSSRDLQPTDTQYF.

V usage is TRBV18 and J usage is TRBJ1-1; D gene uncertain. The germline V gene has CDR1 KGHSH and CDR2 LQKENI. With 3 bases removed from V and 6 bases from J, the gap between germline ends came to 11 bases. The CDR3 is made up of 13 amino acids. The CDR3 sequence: CASSPLPVAEAFF. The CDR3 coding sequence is TGTGCCAGCTCACCTCTGCCGGTGGCTGAAGCTTTCTTT.

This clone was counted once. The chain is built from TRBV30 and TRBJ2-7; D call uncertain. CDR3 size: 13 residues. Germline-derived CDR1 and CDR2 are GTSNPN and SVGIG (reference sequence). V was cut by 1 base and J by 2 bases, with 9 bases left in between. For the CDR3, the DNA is TGTGCCTGGAGTGAACAGAGAGCCTACGAGCAGTACTTC. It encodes CAWSEQRAYEQYF.

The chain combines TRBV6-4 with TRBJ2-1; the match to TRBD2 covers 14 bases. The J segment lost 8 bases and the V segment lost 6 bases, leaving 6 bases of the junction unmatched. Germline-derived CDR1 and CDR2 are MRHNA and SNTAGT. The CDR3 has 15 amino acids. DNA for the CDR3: TGTGCCAGCAGCGCTGGGACTAGCGGGAGACATGAGCAGTTCTTC. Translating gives CASSAGTSGRHEQFF.

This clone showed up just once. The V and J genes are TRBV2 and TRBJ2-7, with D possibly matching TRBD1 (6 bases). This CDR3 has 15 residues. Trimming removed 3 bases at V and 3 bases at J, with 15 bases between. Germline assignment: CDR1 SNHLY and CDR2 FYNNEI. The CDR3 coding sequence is TGTGCCAGCAGTGAGGGGGCAGGGATACTCTACGAGCAGTACTTC. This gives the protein CASSEGAGILYEQYF.

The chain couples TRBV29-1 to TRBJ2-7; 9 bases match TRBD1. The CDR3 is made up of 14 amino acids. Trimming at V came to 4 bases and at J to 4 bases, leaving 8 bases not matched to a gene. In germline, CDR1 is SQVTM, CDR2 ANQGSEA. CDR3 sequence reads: CSVGGQGPPYEQYF. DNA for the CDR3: TGCAGCGTTGGGGGACAGGGACCTCCGTACGAGCAGTACTTC.

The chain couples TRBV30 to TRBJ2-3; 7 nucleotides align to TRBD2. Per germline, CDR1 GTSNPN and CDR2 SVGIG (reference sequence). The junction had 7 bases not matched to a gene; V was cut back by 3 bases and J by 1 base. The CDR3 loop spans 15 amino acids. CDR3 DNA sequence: TGTGCCTGGAGGGAAACGGGGGGTCGCACAGATACGCAGTATTTT. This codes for CAWRETGGRTDTQYF.

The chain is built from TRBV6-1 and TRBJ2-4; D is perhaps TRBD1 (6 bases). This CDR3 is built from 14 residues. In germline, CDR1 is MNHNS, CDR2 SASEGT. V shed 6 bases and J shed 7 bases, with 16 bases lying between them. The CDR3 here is CASSPAAGANIQYF. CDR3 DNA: TGTGCCAGCAGCCCCGCGGCAGGGGCGAACATTCAGTACTTC.

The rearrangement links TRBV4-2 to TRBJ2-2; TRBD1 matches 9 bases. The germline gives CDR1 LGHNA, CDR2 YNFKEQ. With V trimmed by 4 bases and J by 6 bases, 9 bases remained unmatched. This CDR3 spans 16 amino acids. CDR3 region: CASSRPGQGDAGELFF. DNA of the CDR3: TGTGCCAGCAGCCGTCCGGGACAGGGAGATGCCGGGGAGCTGTTTTTT.

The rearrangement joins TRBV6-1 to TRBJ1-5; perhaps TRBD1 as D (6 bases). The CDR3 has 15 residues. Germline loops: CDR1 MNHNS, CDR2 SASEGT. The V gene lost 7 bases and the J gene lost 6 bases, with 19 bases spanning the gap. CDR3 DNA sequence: TGTGCCAGCAACCCCCTGGGGGGGGCAGGTCAGCCCCAGCATTTT. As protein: CASNPLGGAGQPQHF.

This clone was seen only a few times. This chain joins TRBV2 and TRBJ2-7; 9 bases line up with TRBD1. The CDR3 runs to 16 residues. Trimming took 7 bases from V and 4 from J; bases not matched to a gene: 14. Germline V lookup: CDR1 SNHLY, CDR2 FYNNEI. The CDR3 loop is CASTEPGDRDIYEQYF. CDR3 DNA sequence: TGTGCCAGCACCGAGCCCGGGGACAGGGATATTTACGAGCAGTACTTC.

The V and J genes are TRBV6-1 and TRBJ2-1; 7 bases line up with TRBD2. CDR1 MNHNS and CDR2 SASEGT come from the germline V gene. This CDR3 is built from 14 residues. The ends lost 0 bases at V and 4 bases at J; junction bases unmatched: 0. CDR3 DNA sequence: TGTGCCAGCAGTGAAGCGCGGGGGTACAATGAGCAGTTCTTC. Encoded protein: CASSEARGYNEQFF.

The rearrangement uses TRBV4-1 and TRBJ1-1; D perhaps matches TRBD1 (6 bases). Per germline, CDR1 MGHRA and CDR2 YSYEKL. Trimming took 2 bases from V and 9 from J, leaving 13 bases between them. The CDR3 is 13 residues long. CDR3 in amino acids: CASSQQPGQQAFF. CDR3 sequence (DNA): TGCGCCAGCAGCCAACAGCCGGGACAACAAGCTTTCTTT.

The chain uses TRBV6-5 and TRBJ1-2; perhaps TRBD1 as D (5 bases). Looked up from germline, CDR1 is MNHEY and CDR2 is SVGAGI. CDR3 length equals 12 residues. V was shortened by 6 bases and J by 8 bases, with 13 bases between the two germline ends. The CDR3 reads CASRKGLRGYTF. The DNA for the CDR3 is TGTGCCAGCAGAAAGGGACTCCGAGGCTACACCTTC.

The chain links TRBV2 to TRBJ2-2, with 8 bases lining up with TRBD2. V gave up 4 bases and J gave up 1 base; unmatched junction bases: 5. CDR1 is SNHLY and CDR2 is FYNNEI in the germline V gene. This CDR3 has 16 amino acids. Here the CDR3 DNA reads TGTGCCAGCAGTGTTTGGAGCGGGAGGAACACCGGGGAGCTGTTTTTT. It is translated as CASSVWSGRNTGELFF.

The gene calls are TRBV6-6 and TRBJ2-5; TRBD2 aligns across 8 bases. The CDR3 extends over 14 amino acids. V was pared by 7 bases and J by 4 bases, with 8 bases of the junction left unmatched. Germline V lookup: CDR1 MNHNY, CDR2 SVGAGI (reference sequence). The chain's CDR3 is CASKPGGAGETQYF. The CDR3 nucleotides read TGTGCCAGCAAACCCGGGGGGGCTGGAGAGACCCAGTACTTC.

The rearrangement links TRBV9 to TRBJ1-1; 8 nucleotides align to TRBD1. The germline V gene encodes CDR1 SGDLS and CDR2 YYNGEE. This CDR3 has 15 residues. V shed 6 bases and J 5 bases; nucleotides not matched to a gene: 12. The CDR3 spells CASTPTTGVVTEAFF. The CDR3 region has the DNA TGTGCCAGCACTCCTACGACAGGGGTGGTAACTGAAGCTTTCTTT.